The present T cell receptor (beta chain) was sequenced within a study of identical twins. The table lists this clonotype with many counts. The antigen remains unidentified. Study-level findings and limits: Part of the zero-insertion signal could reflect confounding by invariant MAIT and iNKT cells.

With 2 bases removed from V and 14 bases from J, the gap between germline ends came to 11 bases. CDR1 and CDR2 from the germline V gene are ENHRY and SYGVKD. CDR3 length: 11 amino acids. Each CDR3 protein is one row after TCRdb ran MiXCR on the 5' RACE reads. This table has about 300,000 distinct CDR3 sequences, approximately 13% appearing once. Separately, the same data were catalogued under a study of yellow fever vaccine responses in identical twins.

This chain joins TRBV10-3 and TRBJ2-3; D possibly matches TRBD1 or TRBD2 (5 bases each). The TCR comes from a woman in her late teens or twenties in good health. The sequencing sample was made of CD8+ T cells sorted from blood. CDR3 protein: CAISEGDALYF. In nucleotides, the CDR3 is TGTGCCATCAGTGAGGGGGACGCTCTGTATTTT.